This TCR beta chain was captured in a study of shared T cell receptors in the human thymus. CDR3 size: 15 residues. CDR1 LGHNA and CDR2 YSLEER come from the germline V gene. Sequencing used immunoSEQ multiplex PCR; TCRdb keeps in-frame clones, though not all of them. This table holds some 720,000 clones, around 89% found once. Another study also made use of these data, one on human thymus T cells. From that paper: Infants, healthy and Finnish, who were having corrective surgery for congenital heart defects served as donors. Surgeons resected thymus tissue during corrective heart surgery. Repertoires sampled from thymus and blood appeared biased in V and J gene usage.

The chain uses TRBV4-3 and TRBJ2-5, with 14 nucleotides matching TRBD2. The end of the DNA is better explained by TRBJ2-7, so the J call may be wrong. Sequencing used thymocytes. The receptor was derived from a boy under two years old with a congenital heart defect. CDR3 sequence: CASSLGTSGSHEQYF. As DNA, the CDR3 is TGCGCCAGCAGCCTAGGGACTAGCGGGAGTCACGAGCAGTACTTC.